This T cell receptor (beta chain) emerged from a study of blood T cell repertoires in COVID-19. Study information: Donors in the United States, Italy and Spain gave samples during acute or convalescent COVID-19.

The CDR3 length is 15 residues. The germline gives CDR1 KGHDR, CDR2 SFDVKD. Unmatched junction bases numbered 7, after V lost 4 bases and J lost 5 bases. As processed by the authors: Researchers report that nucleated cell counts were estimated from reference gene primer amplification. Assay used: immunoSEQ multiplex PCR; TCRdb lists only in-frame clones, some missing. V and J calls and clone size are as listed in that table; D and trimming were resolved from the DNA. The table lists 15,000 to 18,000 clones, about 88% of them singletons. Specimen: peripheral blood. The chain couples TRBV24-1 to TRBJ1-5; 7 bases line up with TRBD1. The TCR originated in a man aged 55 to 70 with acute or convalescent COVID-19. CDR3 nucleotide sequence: TGTGCCACCAGTGACGGAGGGACAGAGTATCAGCCCCAGCATTTT. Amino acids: CATSDGGTEYQPQHF.